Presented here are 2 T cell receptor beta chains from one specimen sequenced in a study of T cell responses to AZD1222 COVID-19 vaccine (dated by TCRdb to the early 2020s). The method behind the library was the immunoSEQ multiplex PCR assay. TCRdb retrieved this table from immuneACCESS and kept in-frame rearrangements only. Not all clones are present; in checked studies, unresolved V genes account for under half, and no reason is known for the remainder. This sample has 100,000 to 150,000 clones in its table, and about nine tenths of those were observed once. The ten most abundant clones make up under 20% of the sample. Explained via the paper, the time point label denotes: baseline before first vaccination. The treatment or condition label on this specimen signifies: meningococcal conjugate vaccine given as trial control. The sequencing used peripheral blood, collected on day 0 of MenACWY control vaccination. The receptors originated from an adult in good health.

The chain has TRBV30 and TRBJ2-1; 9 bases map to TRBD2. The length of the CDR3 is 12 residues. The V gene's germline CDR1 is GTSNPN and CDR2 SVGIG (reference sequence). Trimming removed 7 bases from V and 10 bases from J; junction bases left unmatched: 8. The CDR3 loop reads CASGLAGIEQFF. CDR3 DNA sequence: TGTGCCTCAGGGCTAGCGGGAATCGAGCAGTTCTTC.

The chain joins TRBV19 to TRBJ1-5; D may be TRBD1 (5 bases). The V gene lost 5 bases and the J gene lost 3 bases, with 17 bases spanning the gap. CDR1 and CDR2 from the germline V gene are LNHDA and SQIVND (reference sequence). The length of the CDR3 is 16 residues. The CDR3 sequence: CASSPLARGLNQPQHF. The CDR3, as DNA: TGTGCCAGTAGTCCCCTAGCGCGGGGCCTCAATCAGCCCCAGCATTTT.